This TCR beta chain was obtained from a study of CXCR3-negative and CXCR3-positive naive CD8 T cells (dated by TCRdb to the late 2010s). Study-wide context: In total, 120 million to 150 million TRB reads were obtained, which works out to roughly 1.5 +/- 0.3 million reads per library. Diversity and physicochemical repertoire analyses were performed on around 10 donors pooled from two independent experiments. For the TRBV-TRBJ cluster analysis, the naive subsets came from a handful of donors, while the memory cells came from 3 donors.

The research as a whole found: Freshly isolated PBMCs were used for most assays because CXCR3 expression partially decreased after cryopreservation. Both naive subsets had comparably high repertoire diversity, while memory CD8+ T cells had much lower repertoire diversity. TRB CDR3s from CXCR3-positive naive cells showed higher hydrophobicity (lower Kidera factor 4), lower energy, and higher strength and volume indices than CXCR3-negative naive cells. Similar TRBV-TRBJ usage was shown by naive CXCR3-negative and CXCR3-positive cells from the same donor, whereas distinct patterns were shown by memory cells. Surface CD5, linked to self-reactivity in mice, was comparable between naive subsets; TCR interaction strength was therefore also inferred from TRB CDR3 physicochemical properties.

The germline V gene encodes CDR1 SGHTA and CDR2 FQGNSA. CDR3 length: 16 amino acids, cysteine to phenylalanine. DNA was not recorded. For sequencing, a NextSeq 550 was employed. The Human TCR Profiling Kit (MiLaboratory) was used to make UMI-labeled 5' RACE TRB cDNA libraries. cDNA synthesis used the entire amount of extracted RNA, and PCR amplification then used the entire amount of cDNA produced. The libraries were made side by side, with each library going through the same number of PCR cycles. The authors processed their data as follows. About 53,000 +/- 9,400 unique UMI-labeled TRB cDNA molecules per library were extracted with MIGEC and MiXCR, with at least two reads per UMI required. Each library averaged about 37,000 +/- 9,700 functional in-frame TRB CDR3 nucleotide clonotypes without stop codons. Diversity metrics, including normalized Shannon-Wiener and Chao1, were computed in VDJtools after downsampling to 5000 UMI-labeled TRB molecules per sample. VDJtools was used to calculate clonotype-size-weighted physicochemical properties of the central five CDR3 residues, namely interaction energy, strength, volume and Kidera factor 4. TCRdb reprocessed the reads and lists each CDR3 protein sequence as a single entry, with no DNA. The V and J calls come from TCRdb's annotation, not from the publication. The table held for this sample gives some 60,000 distinct CDR3 sequences. Clones ranked in the top ten supply approximately 0.5% of the sample.

For every CD8+ T cell subset, around 300,000 cells were flow-sorted straight into RLT lysis buffer, and each subset was sorted in triplicate. To keep memory contaminants out, a stringent definition of naive CD8+ T cells was applied: CD45RO-CCR7+CD27+CD95-. Using standard density gradient centrifugation, peripheral blood mononuclear cells were isolated from buffy coats. A FACSAria III was used to flow-sort naive CXCR3-negative and CXCR3-positive CD8+ T cells. Total RNA was extracted from sorted cells using an RNeasy Mini Kit. With regard to this clonotype: The antigen it binds to is not known.

This chain joins TRBV7-2 to TRBJ2-5; the D call from TCRdb, TRBD2, cannot be confirmed without DNA. The clonotype comes from a human donor in good health. Some clones in this sample may be carry-over from other donors' samples. Sequencing was carried out using naive CXCR3+ CD8+ T cells from blood. The cell subset or site label of this sample denotes: CD45RO-CCR7+CD27+CD95- naive CD8+ T cells expressing CXCR3 (TNR3+). This receptor has the CDR3 CASSPPAGLAGGSQYF. With all but the CDR3 taken from the reference TRBV7-2 and TRBJ2-5 genes, the full variable domain is: GAGVSQSPSNKVTEKGKDVELRCDPISGHTALYWYRQSLGQGLEFLIYFQGNSAPDKSGLPSDRFSAERTGGSVSTLTIQRTQQEDSAVYLCASSPPAGLAGGSQYFGPGTRLLVL.